This T cell receptor beta chain appears in the sequencing data of a study of blood T cell repertoires in COVID-19. For the study at large: From T cells, B-cell-depleted T cells, or PBMCs came the material, which was cDNA or gDNA.

Authors' data handling: It was from reference gene primer amplification that nucleated cell counts were estimated. The method was immunoSEQ multiplex PCR; TCRdb's version includes in-frame clones alone and lacks a portion of them. The DNA was the basis for D and trimming; V, J and clone size are from that table. The table includes 150,000 to 200,000 clones, around 89% detected once. Germline CDR1 and CDR2: MNHNS and SASEGT. The V and J ends lost 4 bases and 6 bases respectively, with 18 bases between them. The CDR3 covers 15 residues. This sequence originates from a man between 18 and 35 years old who had recovered from COVID-19. The chain couples TRBV6-1 to TRBJ1-1; a weak D match, TRBD1 (6 bases). The sequenced material came from peripheral blood. As DNA, the CDR3 is TGTGCCAGCAGTGCAGCTCCCCGGAAGGGGGCTGAAGCTTTCTTT. The encoded protein is CASSAAPRKGAEAFF.